This passage covers 22 T cell receptor beta chains from one sample sequenced in a study of blood T cell repertoires in COVID-19. TCRdb's table, derived via immunoSEQ multiplex PCR, lists solely in-frame clones and lacks some. Counted here are a few hundred thousand clones, 88% occurring once; the ten biggest clones make up around 0.92%. Material: PBMCs or T cells enriched from blood (not recorded which). Receptor source: a woman in her thirties who had been exposed to COVID-19.

The rearrangement joins TRBV7-3 to TRBJ2-1; 10 bases align to TRBD2. The CDR3 runs 19 residues. CDR1 is SGHTA and CDR2 is FQGTGA in the germline V gene. Trimming took 2 bases from V and 6 from J; bases not matched to a gene: 16. For the CDR3, the DNA is TGTGCCAGCAGCTTAGATCTAGCGGGAGCGGTGTTGGGGGTCAATGAGCAGTTCTTC. Translation gives CASSLDLAGAVLGVNEQFF.

This clone was detected only a few times. The V gene is TRBV19, the J gene TRBJ2-5; 8 bases are shared with TRBD1. Losses at the gene ends were 9 bases for V and 2 bases for J; bases not matched to a gene: 11. The CDR3 runs 15 residues. Germline loops: CDR1 LNHDA, CDR2 SQIVND (reference sequence). CDR3 coding DNA: TGTGCCAGCAGGAGGGACAGGAGCCTACAAGAGACCCAGTACTTC. Protein sequence: CASRRDRSLQETQYF. The whole variable domain, remainder taken from reference TRBV19 and TRBJ2-5, is DGGITQSPKYLFRKEGQNVTLSCEQNLNHDAMYWYRQDPGQGLRLIYYSQIVNDFQKGDIAEGYSVSREKKESFPLTVTSAQKNPTAFYLCASRRDRSLQETQYFGPGTRLLVL.

The chain combines TRBV11-2 with TRBJ2-1, with 11 bases that match TRBD2. Trimming at V came to 5 bases and at J to 6 bases, leaving 12 bases not matched to a gene. The CDR3 is 17 residues long. Germline V gene sequence: CDR1 SGHAT, CDR2 FQNNGV. The CDR3 reads CASSIRGWTSGFNEQFF. The CDR3 DNA reads as TGTGCCAGCAGCATAAGGGGATGGACTAGCGGGTTCAATGAGCAGTTCTTC.

The chain is built from TRBV10-1 and TRBJ2-2; perhaps TRBD2 as D (6 bases). V was pared by 8 bases and J by 0 bases, with 10 bases between. Germline CDR1 WNHNN, CDR2 SYGVQD (reference sequence). This CDR3 comprises 14 residues. The chain's CDR3 is CASGGTANTGELFF. The CDR3, as DNA: TGCGCCAGCGGAGGGACCGCGAACACCGGGGAGCTGTTTTTT.

V and J are TRBV24-1 and TRBJ1-5; weak D call: TRBD1 (6 bases). V was cut by 3 bases and J by 7 bases, with 21 bases left in between. The germline V gene has CDR1 KGHDR and CDR2 SFDVKD. The CDR3 sequence is 17 residues long. The CDR3 DNA reads TGTGCCACCAGTGATGCCCTTGGGGGGGCGAACGGGCAGCCCCAGCATTTT. It encodes CATSDALGGANGQPQHF.

For the CDR3, the DNA is TGTGCCAGCAGCCCGGTGGGGGGGCGGAATGGCTACACCTTC. Translating it yields CASSPVGGRNGYTF. The chain recombines TRBV14 with TRBJ1-2, with a tentative D call TRBD1 (6 bases). The V and J ends lost 4 bases and 6 bases respectively, with 15 bases between them. This CDR3 comprises 14 residues. Germline V gene lookup returns CDR1 SGHDN and CDR2 FVKESK.

V and J are TRBV9 and TRBJ2-1; 9 nucleotides line up with TRBD2. Trimming cost V 0 bases and J 5 bases; bases outside gene matches: 9. This CDR3 is built from 17 residues. Germline values: CDR1 SGDLS, CDR2 YYNGEE. The CDR3 here is CASSVDPIAGVDNEQFF. DNA for the CDR3: TGTGCCAGCAGCGTAGACCCCATAGCGGGAGTAGACAATGAGCAGTTCTTC.

This chain uses TRBV30 with TRBJ1-5; possible D gene TRBD1, 5 bases. Germline-derived CDR1 and CDR2 are GTSNPN and SVGIG (reference sequence). V gave up 1 base and J gave up 7 bases, with 11 bases separating them. The CDR3 is made up of 13 amino acids. The CDR3 sequence: CAWSAGGDQPQHF. The CDR3 DNA reads as TGTGCCTGGAGTGCAGGAGGGGACCAGCCCCAGCATTTT.

The chain uses TRBV5-1 and TRBJ1-6; D gene ambiguous. The CDR3 has 15 amino acids. Germline values: CDR1 SGHRS, CDR2 YFSETQ. V lost 0 bases, J lost 5 bases, and 9 bases lay in between. CDR3 bases: TGCGCCAGCAGCTTGGCTTCAGTTGATAATTCACCCCTCCACTTT. Residues: CASSLASVDNSPLHF.

The rearrangement joins TRBV27 to TRBJ2-1; D remains unclear. The V gene lost 3 bases and the J gene lost 7 bases, with 4 bases spanning the gap. The length of the CDR3 is 11 residues. Germline V gene lookup returns CDR1 MNHEY and CDR2 SMNVEV (reference sequence). The CDR3 protein is CASSFFNEQFF. In nucleotides, the CDR3 is TGTGCCAGCAGTTTCTTTAATGAGCAGTTCTTC.

The chain recombines TRBV7-3 with TRBJ1-2; unclear D gene. V was trimmed by 1 base and J by 7 bases, leaving 16 bases between them. The CDR3 has 15 residues. Germline V gene lookup returns CDR1 SGHTA and CDR2 FQGTGA. CDR3 sequence (DNA): TGTGCCAGCAGCTTAAACTCTGGAGCGGGAGGTGGCTACACCTTC. This gives the protein CASSLNSGAGGGYTF.

The rearrangement uses TRBV15 and TRBJ2-7; 9 bases match TRBD1. This CDR3 spans 14 amino acids. The J segment lost 0 bases and the V segment lost 6 bases, leaving 3 bases of the junction unmatched. Germline V CDR1 and CDR2: LNHNV, YYDKDF (reference sequence). The CDR3: CATRGTGSSYEQYF. The CDR3 DNA follows: TGTGCCACCAGGGGGACAGGGAGCTCCTACGAGCAGTACTTC.

The J gene is TRBJ1-2, the V gene TRBV27; D may be TRBD1 (5 bases). The CDR3 runs to 18 residues. Germline CDR1 MNHEY, CDR2 SMNVEV (reference sequence). Deletions cut 4 bases from V and 5 bases from J, with 26 bases between. The chain's CDR3 is CASSSSIPLTGDGYGYTF. The CDR3, as DNA: TGTGCCAGCAGTTCATCGATCCCTCTCACAGGTGACGGGTATGGCTACACCTTC.

The chain links TRBV7-3 to TRBJ1-1, with D maybe TRBD1 (6 bases). The CDR3 has 13 amino acids. Deletions cut 1 base from V and 9 bases from J, with 12 bases between. Germline CDR1 SGHTA, CDR2 FQGTGA. CDR3 in amino acids: CASSLIQGGQAFF. CDR3 nucleotides: TGTGCCAGCAGCTTAATACAGGGAGGGCAAGCTTTCTTT.

The chain links TRBV2 to TRBJ1-5; D might be TRBD1 (5 bases). The length of the CDR3 is 15 residues. The V end was cut by 6 bases, the J end by 5 bases, with 17 bases between. Germline V gene sequence: CDR1 SNHLY, CDR2 FYNNEI. The CDR3 region has the DNA TGTGCCAGCAGATTGGGACCCGGGGAGGATCAGCCCCAGCATTTT. Its protein product is CASRLGPGEDQPQHF.

The chain recombines TRBV18 with TRBJ1-6; D may be TRBD1 (6 bases). The V gene's germline CDR1 is KGHSH and CDR2 LQKENI. Trimming took off 6 bases at V and 10 bases at J, with 19 bases between the two ends. The CDR3 contains 15 residues. CDR3 DNA sequence: TGTGCCAGCTCCCGTGGACAGCAGCTTGGCTCACCCCTCCACTTT. Protein: CASSRGQQLGSPLHF.

The J gene is TRBJ2-3, the V gene TRBV7-8, with TRBD2 matching 12 bases. Germline-derived CDR1 and CDR2 are SGHVS and FQNEAQ. This CDR3 has 16 residues. Trimming took 5 bases from V and 3 from J; bases not matched to a gene: 6. The CDR3: CASSPRLAGVTDTQYF. CDR3 sequence (DNA): TGTGCCAGCAGCCCTCGACTAGCGGGAGTGACAGATACGCAGTATTTT. Full variable domain (outside the CDR3, taken from reference TRBV7-8 and TRBJ2-3): GAGVSQSPRYKVAKRGQDVALRCDPISGHVSLFWYQQALGQGPEFLTYFQNEAQLDKSGLPSDRFFAERPEGSVSTLKIQRTQQEDSAVYLCASSPRLAGVTDTQYFGPGTRLTVL.

In this sample, this clone turned up a few times. This rearrangement joins TRBV18 to TRBJ1-2; the D is unclear. CDR3 length equals 13 residues. CDR1 KGHSH and CDR2 LQKENI come from the germline V gene. Trimming took 2 bases from V and 3 from J, leaving 7 bases between them. The chain's CDR3 is CASSPGDYYGYTF. The CDR3 nucleotides read TGTGCCAGCTCACCAGGAGACTACTATGGCTACACCTTC.

This clone was seen more than once but under ten times. The rearrangement joins TRBV28 to TRBJ2-6; D is uncertain. The CDR3 has 16 residues. Trimming removed 2 bases at V and 0 bases at J, with 8 bases between. Per the germline V gene, CDR1 is MDHEN and CDR2 is SYDVKM. CDR3 nucleotide sequence: TGTGCCAGCAGTTTAGGGCAGCTCTCTGGGGCCAACGTCCTGACTTTC. This translates into CASSLGQLSGANVLTF.

This clone was counted once. This rearrangement joins TRBV7-9 to TRBJ2-7; maybe TRBD1 (6 bases). The CDR3 has 12 amino acids. V was pared by 0 bases and J by 9 bases, with 9 bases between. The germline V gene encodes CDR1 SEHNR and CDR2 FQNEAQ (reference sequence). CDR3 DNA: TGTGCCAGCAGCTTAGCGGACAGTCGGCAGTACTTC. Amino acid sequence: CASSLADSRQYF.

This clone was found once. V is TRBV2 and J is TRBJ2-7; TRBD2 is a possible D gene (5 bases). CDR3 length equals 10 residues. Trimming shortened V by 8 bases and J by 6 bases, and 8 bases separated the two germline ends. Germline-derived CDR1 and CDR2 are SNHLY and FYNNEI. CDR3 amino acids: CASGRPEQYF. The CDR3 coding sequence is TGTGCCAGCGGGAGACCCGAGCAGTACTTC.

The CDR3 loop is CSVRAGQSSYNEQFF. The CDR3, as DNA: TGCAGCGTCCGAGCGGGCCAAAGCTCCTACAATGAGCAGTTCTTC. The rearrangement uses TRBV29-1 and TRBJ2-1, with D possibly being TRBD2 (6 bases). This CDR3 contains 15 residues. From germline, CDR1 is SQVTM and CDR2 ANQGSEA. The V end lost 6 bases, the J end lost 0 bases, and 15 bases lay between the germline ends.